Below, 23 T cell receptor beta chains from the same sample are listed, as sequenced in a study of regulatory T cells in long-lasting Graves disease. Time point here: newly diagnosed GD, antithyroid drugs for less than 3 months. From PBMCs, RNA was extracted and then used to make the TCR library. Through Arm-PCR of CDR3 regions and iRepertoire HTBI primers, TCR beta libraries were built. TCRdb used MiXCR to reprocess the multiplex PCR reads, holding one entry per CDR3 protein. The data hold roughly 420,000 distinct CDR3 sequences, with roughly 16% observed a single time. The source material was peripheral blood mononuclear cells (PBMCs), sampled at new diagnosis, from a patient treated with antithyroid drugs. All receptors derive from a female donor with Graves disease.

The rearrangement links TRBV5-1 to TRBJ2-5, with a possible D match to TRBD1 (5 bases). Per the germline V gene, CDR1 is SGHRS and CDR2 is YFSETQ. V shed 2 bases and J shed 5 bases, with 10 bases lying between them. This CDR3 is built from 13 residues. CDR3 DNA: TGCGCCAGCAGCTTTCCGGACACGGAGACCCAGTACTTC. Its translation is CASSFPDTETQYF.

This clonotype was seen at least ten times. This chain links TRBV6-2 or TRBV6-3 with TRBJ2-2; 7 bases map to TRBD1. The V and J ends lost 8 bases and 0 bases, in that order; junction bases with no gene match: 3. The germline gives CDR1 MNHEY, CDR2 SVGEGT. The CDR3 has 14 amino acids. CDR3 sequence: CASPTGPNTGELFF. In DNA, the CDR3 is TGTGCCAGCCCGACAGGGCCGAACACCGGGGAGCTGTTTTTT.

This clonotype was seen at least ten times. This chain connects TRBV20-1 to TRBJ2-1; the D call may be TRBD1 or TRBD2 (5 bases each). Per germline, CDR1 DFQATT and CDR2 SNEGSKA (reference sequence). Trimming removed 5 bases at V and 2 bases at J, with 16 bases between. The CDR3 loop spans 15 amino acids. The DNA of the CDR3 is TGCAGTGCTGACCGGGACCCGGCGCCCTACAATGAGCAGTTCTTC. As protein: CSADRDPAPYNEQFF.

The chain links TRBV6-1 to TRBJ1-2; D might be TRBD1 (5 bases). This CDR3 contains 14 residues. V lost 6 bases to trimming and J lost 5 bases, with 16 bases between them. Germline V gene sequence: CDR1 MNHNS, CDR2 SASEGT. CDR3 region: CASSHVTATYGYTF. In DNA form, the CDR3 reads TGTGCCAGCAGCCACGTGACAGCTACATATGGCTACACCTTC.

This clonotype was picked up many times. The rearrangement links TRBV2 to TRBJ2-1; D not certain. V was cut by 1 base and J by 8 bases, with 12 bases left in between. The germline CDR1 and CDR2 sequences are SNHLY and FYNNEI. This CDR3 comprises 14 residues. The CDR3 loop is CASSEVSRWDEQFF. The CDR3 DNA reads as TGTGCCAGCAGTGAAGTCTCCAGGTGGGATGAGCAGTTCTTC.

This clonotype was found many times. The gene calls are TRBV4-3 and TRBJ2-3; the match to TRBD2 covers 7 bases. CDR3 length: 16 residues. The J segment lost 2 bases and the V segment lost 2 bases, leaving 7 bases of the junction unmatched. In germline, CDR1 is LGHNA, CDR2 YSLEER. Here the CDR3 DNA reads TGCGCCAGCAGCCAATTTGGACTAGAAGACACAGATACGCAGTATTTT. This translates into CASSQFGLEDTDTQYF.

This clonotype was counted many times. This rearrangement joins TRBV5-1 to TRBJ2-3, with 9 nucleotides matching TRBD1. V shed 4 bases and J 3 bases; nucleotides not matched to a gene: 3. CDR3 length: 14 amino acids. Looked up from germline, CDR1 is SGHRS and CDR2 is YFSETQ. The CDR3 here is CASSLGTGTDTQYF. For the CDR3, the DNA is TGCGCCAGCAGCCTAGGGACAGGGACAGATACGCAGTATTTT.

This chain connects TRBV12-3 or TRBV12-4 to TRBJ2-3; weak D call: TRBD1 (5 bases). Trimming left V 5 bases short and J 0 bases short, with 12 bases between. The CDR3 spans 15 residues. CDR3: CASSPHRLSTDTQYF. Here the CDR3 DNA reads TGTGCCAGCAGTCCCCACAGGTTAAGCACAGATACGCAGTATTTT.

This clonotype was counted ten times or more. This chain uses TRBV15 with TRBJ2-5; TRBD2 matches 14 bases. The J segment lost 7 bases and the V segment lost 0 bases, leaving 7 bases of the junction unmatched. The germline CDR1 and CDR2 sequences are LNHNV and YYDKDF (reference sequence). This CDR3 has 17 amino acids. The CDR3 region is CATSREKTSGRGATQYF. The CDR3 nucleotides read TGTGCCACCAGCAGAGAGAAGACTAGCGGGAGGGGGGCGACCCAGTACTTC.

V gene TRBV27 combines with J gene TRBJ2-7; the D gene is possibly TRBD2 (6 bases). The CDR3 loop spans 14 amino acids. With 3 bases removed from V and 1 base from J, the gap between germline ends came to 10 bases. Germline V lookup: CDR1 MNHEY, CDR2 SMNVEV (reference sequence). CDR3 loop: CASSLSGLSYEQYF. Here the CDR3 DNA reads TGTGCCAGCAGTTTGAGCGGGTTGTCCTACGAGCAGTACTTC.

This clonotype was recorded a few times. The V and J genes are TRBV12-3 or TRBV12-4 and TRBJ2-5; D may correspond to TRBD1 or TRBD2 (5 bases each). The V end lost 6 bases, the J end lost 1 base, and 15 bases lay between the germline ends. The CDR3 length is 15 residues. The CDR3 DNA reads as TGTGCCAGCAGCAGAGGGACCGCCCCCCAAGAGACCCAGTACTTC. Amino acid sequence: CASSRGTAPQETQYF.

This clonotype has a count of ten or more. The chain has TRBV12-3 or TRBV12-4 and TRBJ2-7; TRBD1 matches 9 bases. The trim removed 5 bases at V and 2 bases at J, leaving 7 bases unmatched. This CDR3 region has 15 residues. The CDR3 sequence: CASSPGTGNPYEQYF. The CDR3 DNA follows: TGTGCCAGCAGTCCAGGGACAGGGAATCCCTACGAGCAGTACTTC.

This clonotype was seen at least ten times. This sequence joins TRBV12-3 or TRBV12-4 and TRBJ1-1, with D unresolved. Trimming left V 8 bases short and J 5 bases short, with 15 bases between. CDR3 length: 13 residues. The CDR3 reads CASDRREETEAFF. CDR3 sequence (DNA): TGTGCCAGCGATAGAAGGGAGGAAACTGAAGCTTTCTTT.

This clonotype has a count of ten or more. The V gene is TRBV5-1, the J gene TRBJ1-5, with 7 positions matching TRBD1. The CDR3 has 14 amino acids. The germline gives CDR1 SGHRS, CDR2 YFSETQ. Losses at the gene ends were 4 bases for V and 5 bases for J; bases not matched to a gene: 6. CDR3 amino acids: CASSAQGGDQPQHF. Here the CDR3 DNA reads TGCGCCAGCAGCGCCCAGGGGGGGGATCAGCCCCAGCATTTT.

This clonotype was observed at least ten times. V is TRBV11-1 and J is TRBJ2-1; TRBD1 agrees at 7 bases. Germline CDR1 SGHAT, CDR2 FQDESV (reference sequence). This CDR3 comprises 14 residues. V lost 7 bases, J lost 4 bases, and 7 bases stayed unmatched. Here the CDR3 reads CASNQWDSYNEQFF. As DNA, the CDR3 is TGTGCCAGCAACCAATGGGACAGTTACAATGAGCAGTTCTTC.

In its sample, this clonotype was seen many times. The genes are TRBV12-3 or TRBV12-4 and TRBJ2-3; TRBD2 matches at 8 bases. Trimming cost V 6 bases and J 0 bases; bases outside gene matches: 8. The CDR3 length is 16 residues. The CDR3 DNA follows: TGTGCCAGCAGCAAAGAAGGGACTAGGAGCACAGATACGCAGTATTTT. It yields the protein CASSKEGTRSTDTQYF.

This clonotype was found a few times. The V call is TRBV6-1, the J call TRBJ1-1; D uncertain. The CDR3 covers 13 residues. The V end lost 7 bases, the J end lost 2 bases, and 11 bases lay between the germline ends. CDR1 is MNHNS, CDR2 SASEGT, per germline. Here the CDR3 DNA reads TGTGCCAGCACTAAACGGCGTAACACTGAAGCTTTCTTT. Translating gives CASTKRRNTEAFF.

The chain employs TRBV12-5 and TRBJ1-1; TRBD1 matches 8 bases. Germline trimming cut 7 bases from V and 3 bases from J; bases unmatched to any gene: 7. CDR3 length equals 14 residues. CDR1 and CDR2 (germline): LGHNT, FRNRAP. Here the CDR3 reads CASVQGAKDTEAFF. CDR3 nucleotides: TGTGCTAGTGTCCAGGGGGCGAAGGACACTGAAGCTTTCTTT.

As for this clonotype: Being one base from a much bigger clone, this may be a read error. V gene TRBV28 combines with J gene TRBJ2-7; 11 bases align to TRBD1. This CDR3 is 14 amino acids long. Per the germline V gene, CDR1 is MDHEN and CDR2 is SYDVKM. J gave up 7 bases and V 6 bases, and 8 bases lay outside the gene matches. The CDR3 bases are TGTGCCAGCAGCCTCGGGACAGGGGGAGGTGAGCAGTACTTC. Its protein product is CASSLGTGGGEQYF.

This clonotype was seen at least ten times. This chain links TRBV11-2 with TRBJ2-7, with D possibly TRBD2 on 6 matching bases. Trimming cost V 2 bases and J 1 base, with 15 bases left between them. The CDR3 has 16 residues. CDR1 and CDR2 (germline): SGHAT, FQNNGV. As DNA, the CDR3 is TGTGCCAGCAGCTTAAACCGGGACTTGCCTTCCTACGAGCAGTACTTC. Translation: CASSLNRDLPSYEQYF.

The V and J genes are TRBV28 and TRBJ2-1; D is unresolved. The ends were cut back, 2 bases at V and 7 bases at J, with 15 bases in the middle. This CDR3 region has 15 residues. CDR1 is MDHEN and CDR2 is SYDVKM in the germline V gene. The CDR3 is CASSLTVNDGNEQFF. CDR3 coding DNA: TGTGCCAGCAGTTTAACAGTCAATGACGGGAATGAGCAGTTCTTC.

In its sample, this clonotype was seen many times. This rearrangement joins TRBV10-3 to TRBJ1-5, with a tentative D call TRBD1 (6 bases). From germline, CDR1 is ENHRY and CDR2 SYGVKD. The CDR3 totals 13 residues. The V end lost 4 bases, the J end lost 5 bases, and 9 bases lay between the germline ends. CDR3 protein: CAISVDRYQPQHF. The DNA for the CDR3 is TGTGCCATCAGTGTGGACAGATATCAGCCCCAGCATTTT.

This clonotype has ten or more counts. This chain uses TRBV4-2 with TRBJ1-2; D remains ambiguous. Looked up from germline, CDR1 is LGHNA and CDR2 is YNFKEQ. With 4 bases removed from V and 7 bases from J, the gap between germline ends came to 19 bases. This CDR3 region has 15 residues. In DNA form, the CDR3 reads TGTGCCAGCAGCCGATTACAAGGATCTGATGGTGGCTACACCTTC. Encoded protein: CASSRLQGSDGGYTF.